The source of this T cell receptor beta chain is a study of OX40 agonist ivuxolimab in advanced cancers. Study summary: Six ivuxolimab dose levels, 0.01 to 10 mg/kg, were given intravenously every 2 weeks.

Turning to this clone: Its antigen remains unidentified.

Exclusion applied to patients with autoimmune disease history or systemic immunosuppression. This table comes from immunoSEQ multiplex PCR, and its TCRdb copy is limited to in-frame clones, with some not included. This table holds 60,000 to 90,000 clones, under 90% found once. The CDR3 spans 12 residues. V shed 4 bases and J shed 4 bases, with 10 bases lying between them. Germline V gene data show CDR1 as SQVTM and CDR2 as ANQGSEA. Study-wide findings and caveats: CD8+ T cells averaged more expanded clones than CD4+.

This receptor was identified in an adult with an advanced solid tumor such as melanoma, head and neck, liver or kidney cancer. The chain is built from TRBV29-1 and TRBJ2-5; maybe TRBD1 (5 bases). The sample in question was CD4+ or CD8+ T cells sorted from blood, obtained in a trial of the OX40 agonist ivuxolimab. The CDR3 is CSVAKGLETQYF. DNA for the CDR3: TGCAGCGTTGCTAAGGGGCTAGAGACCCAGTACTTC.